This entry features one TCR beta chain sequence. Which antigen it targets is not known. Per-base quality was not reported, and no clone a single base away is much larger than it. Other DNA sequences from this sample encode an identical CDR3 as well. TCRbeta CDR3 regions were amplified from genomic DNA by means of the immunoSEQ Assay, a bias-controlled multiplex PCR. The study's own analysis went as follows. Within the assay, amplification of reference gene primers was used to estimate how many nucleated cells each sample contained. Sequence reads were collapsed and filtered to measure the absolute abundance of every unique TCRbeta CDR3 rearrangement. For each sample, productive Simpson clonality was calculated by taking the square root of Simpson's diversity index across productive rearrangements. What TCRdb holds here is the immuneACCESS table cut down to in-frame rearrangements. Part of the clones is not present; checked against another copy, under half of the missing clones reflect an unresolved V gene, and the others are unexplained. The V and J calls and clone size were taken over from that table, and D and trimming were inferred from the DNA. The sample profile shows around 240,000 clones; about 80% of them were found once. In total, the top ten clones hold approximately 1.9% of the sample.

The collaborating institutions used their own protocols to collect whole blood in K2EDTA tubes. Collaborator samples were shipped for TCRbeta analysis as frozen whole blood, isolated PBMCs, or DNA extracted from either sample type. These data originate in a study of blood T cell repertoires in COVID-19 (dated by TCRdb to 2019 to 2021). For context, the study as a whole: The collaborator samples originated in the United States, Italy and Spain and spanned the acute and convalescent phases of COVID-19. The prospective study material was composed of cDNA or gDNA derived from T cells, B-cell-depleted T cells, or PBMCs. Deeply sampled blood TCRbeta repertoires from subjects exposed to, actively infected with, or recovered from COVID-19 were included in the dataset. A freely available public database, intended as a resource for researchers studying the immune response to SARS-CoV-2, is where the repertoires were released. Samples were obtained from the ongoing ImmuneRACE study (first 160 participants) and from over 1,000 subjects provided by 6 global collaborators. Nearly every sample came with metadata listing a de-identified subject ID, COVID-19 status, age in years and sex. Where available, HLA class I and class II types were obtained from metadata supplied by the sample provider rather than from assay-based typing.

Between the V and J ends, shortened by 2 bases and 1 base respectively, the junction contains 11 bases. Its CDR3 holds 14 amino acids, cysteine through phenylalanine. The retained sequence is limited to the CDR3, 42 bases, with the frame set at the first base. The germline V gene (reference sequence) specifies GTSNPN as CDR1 and SVGIG as CDR2. General conclusions and limits of the study: How much clinical and demographic metadata was included differed by source and by participant, and the metadata was provided uncurated.

The source is a woman aged 80 or older with acute or convalescent COVID-19. The rearrangement combines TRBV30 with TRBJ1-1; the D gene cannot be resolved reliably. The source material was peripheral blood. The sequenced DNA: TGTGCCTGGAGTCCCGGCGGGTCGAACACTGAAGCTTTCTTT. Translated, this is CAWSPGGSNTEAFF. With the portions outside the CDR3 filled from the reference TRBV30 and TRBJ1-1 genes, the complete variable region becomes SQTIHQWPATLVQPVGSPLSLECTVEGTSNPNLYWYRQAAGRGLQLLFYSVGIGQISSEVPQNLSASRPQDRQFILSSKKLLLSDSGFYLCAWSPGGSNTEAFFGQGTRLTVV.